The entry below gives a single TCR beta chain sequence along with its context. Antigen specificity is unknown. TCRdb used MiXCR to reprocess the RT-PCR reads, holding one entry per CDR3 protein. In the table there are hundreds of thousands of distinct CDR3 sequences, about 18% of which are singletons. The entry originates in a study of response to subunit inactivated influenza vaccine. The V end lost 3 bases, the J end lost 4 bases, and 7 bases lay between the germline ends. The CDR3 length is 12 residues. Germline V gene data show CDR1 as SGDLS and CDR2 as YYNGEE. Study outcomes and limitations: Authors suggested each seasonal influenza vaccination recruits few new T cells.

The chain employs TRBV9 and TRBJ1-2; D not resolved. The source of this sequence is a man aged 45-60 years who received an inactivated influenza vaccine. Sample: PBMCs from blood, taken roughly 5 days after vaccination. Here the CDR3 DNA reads TGTGCCAGCAGCGGGAGCCGCTATGGCTACACCTTC. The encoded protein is CASSGSRYGYTF.